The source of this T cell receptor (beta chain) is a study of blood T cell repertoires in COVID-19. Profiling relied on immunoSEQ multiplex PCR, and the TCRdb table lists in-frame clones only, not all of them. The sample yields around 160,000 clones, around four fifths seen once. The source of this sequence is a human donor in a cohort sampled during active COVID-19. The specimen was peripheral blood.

CDR3 loop: CASSPGLPKETQYF. In DNA form, the CDR3 reads TGTGCCAGCTCACCGGGACTTCCCAAAGAGACCCAGTACTTC. This sequence joins TRBV18 and TRBJ2-5, with a tentative D call TRBD2 (6 bases). V was trimmed by 3 bases and J by 3 bases, leaving 11 bases between them. The CDR3 runs to 14 residues. Germline-derived CDR1 and CDR2 are KGHSH and LQKENI.